This T cell receptor beta chain was found in a study of glioma-infiltrating T cells. V lost 6 bases, J lost 0 bases, and 1 base stayed unmatched. Germline CDR1 reads LNHDA; CDR2 reads SQIVND (reference sequence). The CDR3 is made up of 14 amino acids. This clonotype has a handful of counts. Its antigen is undetermined. Study outcomes and limitations: CDR3 overlap between tissue and blood was very small. Above-expected tissue-blood divergence occurred in all gliomas, most in low-grade ones.

TCR alpha and beta CDR3 regions were amplified from RNA using iRepertoire nested multiplex PCR. Tissue mRNA or PBMC total RNA, 100-400 ng, went into one-step reverse transcription and amplification. TCRdb used MiXCR to reprocess the multiplex PCR reads, holding one entry per CDR3 protein. Here the sample spans approximately 130,000 distinct CDR3 sequences, about 22% being singletons. Source material: glioma tissue, nonneoplastic brain tissue, or PBMCs (not recorded which). The clonotype was recovered from a human donor with low-grade glioma or glioblastoma, undergoing nonglioma brain surgery, or in good health (not recorded which). The chain joins TRBV19 to TRBJ1-5; 8 bases align to TRBD1. The CDR3 spells CASRDRASNQPQHF. The CDR3 nucleotides are TGTGCCAGTAGGGACAGGGCTAGCAATCAGCCCCAGCATTTT.